The clone carrying this T cell receptor beta chain is medium-sized within its sample. TCRdb reprocessed the reads via MiXCR and lists one record per CDR3 protein. This sample has approximately 4,300 distinct CDR3 sequences; roughly 10% occur once, and the top ten carry about 13%. From germline, CDR1 is MNHEY and CDR2 SVGEGT. The CDR3 is made up of 13 amino acids. The ends were cut back, 7 bases at V and 8 bases at J, with 17 bases in the middle. The material sequenced was CD4+ T cells from synovial fluid. This TCR derives from a human donor with rheumatoid arthritis. The chain has TRBV6-2 or TRBV6-3 and TRBJ1-1; D may be TRBD1 (5 bases). The CDR3 bases are TGTGCCAGCATCGAAAACCGGGGCGAAGAAGCTTTCTTT. Protein product: CASIENRGEEAFF.